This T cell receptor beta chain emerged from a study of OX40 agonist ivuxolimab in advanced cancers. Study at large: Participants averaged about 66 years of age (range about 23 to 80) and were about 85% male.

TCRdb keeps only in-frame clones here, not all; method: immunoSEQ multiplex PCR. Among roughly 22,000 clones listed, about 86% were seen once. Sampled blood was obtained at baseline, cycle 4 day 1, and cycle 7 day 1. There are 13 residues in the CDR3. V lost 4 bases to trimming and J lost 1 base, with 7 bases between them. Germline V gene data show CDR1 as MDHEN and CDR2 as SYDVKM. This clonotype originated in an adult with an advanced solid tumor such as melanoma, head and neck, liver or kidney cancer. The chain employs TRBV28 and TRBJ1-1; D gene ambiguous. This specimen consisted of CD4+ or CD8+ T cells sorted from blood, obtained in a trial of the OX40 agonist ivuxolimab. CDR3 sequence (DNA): TGTGCCAGCAGTTCAGCAGAGAACACTGAAGCTTTCTTT. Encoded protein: CASSSAENTEAFF.